This T cell receptor (beta chain) is from a study of CD8 T cells in ankylosing spondylitis. Regarding the study as a whole: Disease-associated clones were reportedly significantly overrepresented in matched ankylosing spondylitis synovial fluid. Characteristic of ankylosing spondylitis blood, it appeared, was a TCR beta motif comprising about eight highly homologous variants. Some of the motif variants had earlier been found in reactive arthritis patients' fluid and blood.

V was pared by 0 bases and J by 2 bases, with 3 bases of the junction left unmatched. Germline V CDR1 and CDR2: LNHNV, YYDKDF (reference sequence). The CDR3 has 15 residues. As concerns this clonotype: Its matching antigen is unknown.

Via MiXCR, TCRdb re-called the 5' RACE reads, giving one row per CDR3 protein. The data contain about 800,000 distinct CDR3 sequences, roughly 12% of them seen just once; the ten biggest clones take up approximately 0.5%. The receptor's source is a male donor with ankylosing spondylitis. The V and J genes are TRBV15 and TRBJ2-7; TRBD2 matches 8 bases. Sequencing was carried out using blood, either unsorted or a sorted T cell fraction (not recorded which). CDR3 loop: CATSRESGGPYEQYF. The CDR3 DNA follows: TGTGCCACCAGCAGAGAGAGCGGGGGCCCCTACGAGCAGTACTTC.